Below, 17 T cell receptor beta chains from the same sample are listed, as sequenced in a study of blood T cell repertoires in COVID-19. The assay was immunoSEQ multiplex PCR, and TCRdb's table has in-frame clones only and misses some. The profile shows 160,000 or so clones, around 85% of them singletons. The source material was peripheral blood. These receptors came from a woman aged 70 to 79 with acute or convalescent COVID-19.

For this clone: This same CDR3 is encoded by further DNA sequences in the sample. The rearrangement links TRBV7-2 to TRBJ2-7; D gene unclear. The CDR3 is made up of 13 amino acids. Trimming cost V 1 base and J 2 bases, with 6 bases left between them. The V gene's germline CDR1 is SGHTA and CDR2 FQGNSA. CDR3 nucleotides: TGTGCCAGCAGCTTAGGGCTAGCCTACGAGCAGTACTTC. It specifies CASSLGLAYEQYF.

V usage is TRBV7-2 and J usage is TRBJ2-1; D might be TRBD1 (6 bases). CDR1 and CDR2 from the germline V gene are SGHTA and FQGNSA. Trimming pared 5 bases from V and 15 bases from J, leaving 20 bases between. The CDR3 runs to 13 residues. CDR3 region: CASSGRGRGNAFF. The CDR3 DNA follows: TGTGCCAGCAGCGGTCGAGGTAGGGGGAATGCGTTCTTC.

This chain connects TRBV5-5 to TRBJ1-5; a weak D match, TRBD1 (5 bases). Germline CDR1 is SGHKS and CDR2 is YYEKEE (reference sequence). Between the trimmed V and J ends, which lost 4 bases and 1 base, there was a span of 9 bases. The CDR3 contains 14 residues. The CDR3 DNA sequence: TGTGCCAGCAGCGAAGACAGAAGCAATCAGCCCCAGCATTTT. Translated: CASSEDRSNQPQHF. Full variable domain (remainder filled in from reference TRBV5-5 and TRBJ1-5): DAGVTQSPTHLIKTRGQQVTLRCSPISGHKSVSWYQQVLGQGPQFIFQYYEKEERGRGNFPDRFSARQFPNYSSELNVNALLLGDSALYLCASSEDRSNQPQHFGDGTRLSIL.

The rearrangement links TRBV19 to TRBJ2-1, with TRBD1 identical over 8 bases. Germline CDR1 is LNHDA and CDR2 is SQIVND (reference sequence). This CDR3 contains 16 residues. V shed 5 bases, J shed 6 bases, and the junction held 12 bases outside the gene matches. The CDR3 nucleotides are TGTGCCAGTAGTCCTCAGGGGGCTCGGATACTCAATGAGCAGTTCTTC. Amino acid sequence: CASSPQGARILNEQFF.

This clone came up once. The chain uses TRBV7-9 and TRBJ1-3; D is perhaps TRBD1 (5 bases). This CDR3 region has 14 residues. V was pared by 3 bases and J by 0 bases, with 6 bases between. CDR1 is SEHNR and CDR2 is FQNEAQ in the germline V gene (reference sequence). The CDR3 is CASSLTVSGNTIYF. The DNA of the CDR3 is TGTGCCAGCAGCTTGACAGTCTCTGGAAACACCATATATTTT.

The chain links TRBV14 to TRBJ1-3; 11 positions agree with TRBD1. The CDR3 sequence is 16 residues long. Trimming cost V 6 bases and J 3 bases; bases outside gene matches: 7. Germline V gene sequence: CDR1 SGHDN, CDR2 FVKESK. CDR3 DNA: TGTGCCAGCAGGCGTTCGGGACAGGGGGATGGAAACACCATATATTTT. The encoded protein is CASRRSGQGDGNTIYF.

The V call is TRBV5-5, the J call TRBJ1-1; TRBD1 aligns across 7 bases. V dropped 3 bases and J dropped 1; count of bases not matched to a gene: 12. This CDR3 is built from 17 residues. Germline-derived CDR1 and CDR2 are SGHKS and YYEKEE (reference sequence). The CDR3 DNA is TGTGCCAGCAGCTCGGGGACAACAGGGGCCCCGAACACTGAAGCTTTCTTT. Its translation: CASSSGTTGAPNTEAFF.

The CDR3 here is CASSRDRGNYGYTF. CDR3 DNA: TGCGCCAGCAGCCGGGACAGGGGAAACTATGGCTACACCTTC. The chain recombines TRBV5-1 with TRBJ1-2; 10 bases fit TRBD1. The CDR3 spans 14 residues. CDR1 is SGHRS and CDR2 is YFSETQ in the germline V gene. V lost 4 bases, J lost 2 bases, and 2 bases stayed unmatched.

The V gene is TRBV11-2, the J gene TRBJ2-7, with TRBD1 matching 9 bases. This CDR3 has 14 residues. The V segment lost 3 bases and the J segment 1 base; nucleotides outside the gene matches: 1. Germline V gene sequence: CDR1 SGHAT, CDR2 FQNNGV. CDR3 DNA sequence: TGTGCCAGCAGCTTGGACAGGGGTTCCTACGAGCAGTACTTC. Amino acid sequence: CASSLDRGSYEQYF.

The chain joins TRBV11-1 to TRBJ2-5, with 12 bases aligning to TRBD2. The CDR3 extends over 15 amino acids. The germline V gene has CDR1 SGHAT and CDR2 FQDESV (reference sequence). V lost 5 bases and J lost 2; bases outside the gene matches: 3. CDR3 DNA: TGTGCCAGCAGCCGACTAGCGGGGGTACAAGAGACCCAGTACTTC. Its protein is CASSRLAGVQETQYF.

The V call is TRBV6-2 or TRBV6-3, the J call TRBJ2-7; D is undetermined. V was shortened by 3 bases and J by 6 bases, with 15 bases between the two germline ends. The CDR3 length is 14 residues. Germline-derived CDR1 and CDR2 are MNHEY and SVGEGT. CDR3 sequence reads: CASSYPPGVIEQYF. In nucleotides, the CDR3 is TGTGCCAGCAGTTATCCCCCCGGAGTGATCGAGCAGTACTTC.

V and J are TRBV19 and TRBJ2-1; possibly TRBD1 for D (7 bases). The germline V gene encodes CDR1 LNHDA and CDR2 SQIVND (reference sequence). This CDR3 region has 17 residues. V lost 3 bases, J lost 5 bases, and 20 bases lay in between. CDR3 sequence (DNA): TGTGCCAGTAGTATTTCGGGGGTAGGGGGCTCGAACAATGAGCAGTTCTTC. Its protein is CASSISGVGGSNNEQFF.

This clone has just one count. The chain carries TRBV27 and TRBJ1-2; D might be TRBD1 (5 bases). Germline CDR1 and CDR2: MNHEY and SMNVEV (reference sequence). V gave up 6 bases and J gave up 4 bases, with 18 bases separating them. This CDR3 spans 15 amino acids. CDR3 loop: CASSPGGGAPYGYTF. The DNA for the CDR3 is TGTGCCAGCAGCCCTGGGGGAGGGGCCCCCTATGGCTACACCTTC.

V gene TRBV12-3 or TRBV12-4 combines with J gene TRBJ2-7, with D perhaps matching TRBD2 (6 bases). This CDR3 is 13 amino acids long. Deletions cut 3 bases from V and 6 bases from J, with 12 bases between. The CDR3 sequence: CASSFRGGPEQYF. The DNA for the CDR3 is TGTGCCAGCAGTTTCCGGGGAGGTCCCGAGCAGTACTTC.

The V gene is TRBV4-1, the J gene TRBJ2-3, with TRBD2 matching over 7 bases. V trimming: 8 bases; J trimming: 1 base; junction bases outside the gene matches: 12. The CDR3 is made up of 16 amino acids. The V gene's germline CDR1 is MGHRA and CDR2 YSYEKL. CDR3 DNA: TGCGCCAGCCGCGGGCAGATTGCGGGGGGCACAGATACGCAGTATTTT. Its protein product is CASRGQIAGGTDTQYF.

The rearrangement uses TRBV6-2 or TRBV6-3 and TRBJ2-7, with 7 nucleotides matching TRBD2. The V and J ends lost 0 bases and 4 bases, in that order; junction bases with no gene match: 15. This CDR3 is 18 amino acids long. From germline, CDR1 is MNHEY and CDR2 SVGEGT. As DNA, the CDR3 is TGTGCCAGCAGTTACTCCAAAAGGACCGGGGAGGGAATATACGAGCAGTACTTC. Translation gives CASSYSKRTGEGIYEQYF.

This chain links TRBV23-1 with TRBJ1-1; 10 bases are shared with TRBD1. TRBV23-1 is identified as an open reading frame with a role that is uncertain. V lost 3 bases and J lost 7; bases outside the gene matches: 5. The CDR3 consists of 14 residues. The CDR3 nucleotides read TGCGCCAGCAGTCACTCCGGACAGGGGGTTGAAGCTTTCTTT. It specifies CASSHSGQGVEAFF.